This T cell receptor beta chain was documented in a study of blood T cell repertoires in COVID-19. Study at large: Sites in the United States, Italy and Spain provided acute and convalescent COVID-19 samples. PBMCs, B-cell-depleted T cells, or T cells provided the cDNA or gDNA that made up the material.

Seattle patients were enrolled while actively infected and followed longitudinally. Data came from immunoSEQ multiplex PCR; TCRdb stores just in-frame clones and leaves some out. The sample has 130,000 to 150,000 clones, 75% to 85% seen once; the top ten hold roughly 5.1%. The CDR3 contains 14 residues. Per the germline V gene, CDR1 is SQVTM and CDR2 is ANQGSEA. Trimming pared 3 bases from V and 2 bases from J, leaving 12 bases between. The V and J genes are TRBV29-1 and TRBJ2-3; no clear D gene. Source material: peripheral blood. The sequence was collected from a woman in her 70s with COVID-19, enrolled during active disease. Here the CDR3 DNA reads TGCAGCGTTGACTCCATACTTGCCACAGATACGCAGTATTTT. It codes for CSVDSILATDTQYF.